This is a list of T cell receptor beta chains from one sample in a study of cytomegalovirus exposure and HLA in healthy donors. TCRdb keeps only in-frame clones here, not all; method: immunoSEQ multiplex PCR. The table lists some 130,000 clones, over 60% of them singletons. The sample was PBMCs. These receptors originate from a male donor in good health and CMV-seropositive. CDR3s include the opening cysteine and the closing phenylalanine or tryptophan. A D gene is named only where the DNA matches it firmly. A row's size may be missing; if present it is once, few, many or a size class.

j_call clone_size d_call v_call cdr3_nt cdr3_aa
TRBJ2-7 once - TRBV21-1 TGTGCCAGCAGCGACAAGATTCGGGAGTGCCCCTACGAGCAGTACTTC CASSDKIRECPYEQYF
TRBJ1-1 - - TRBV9 TGTGCCAGCAGCGTAGTTTTGGGGGGTGAAGCTTTCTTT CASSVVLGGEAFF
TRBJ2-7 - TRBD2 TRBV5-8 TGTGCCAGCAGCTTAACCGTAACTAGCGGGAGTTCGTACGAGCAGTACTTC CASSLTVTSGSSYEQYF
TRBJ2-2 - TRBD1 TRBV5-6 TGTGCCAGCAGCTTGGGCGGGACAGGGCGAAACACCGGGGAGCTGTTTTTT CASSLGGTGRNTGELFF
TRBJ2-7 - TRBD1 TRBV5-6 TGTGCCAGCAGCTCTGGACAGGACTACGAGCAGTACTTC CASSSGQDYEQYF
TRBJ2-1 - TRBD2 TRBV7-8 TGTGCCAGCAGCTACGAGCGGGGGGCCTACAATGAGCAGTTCTTC CASSYERGAYNEQFF
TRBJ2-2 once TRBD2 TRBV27 TGTGCCAGCACAAGACTAGCGGGAGTTAGACGGGCCGCCGGGGAGCTGTTTTTT CASTRLAGVRRAAGELFF
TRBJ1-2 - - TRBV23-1 TGCGCCAGCAGTCAACAGACTATCTATGGCTACACCTTC CASSQQTIYGYTF
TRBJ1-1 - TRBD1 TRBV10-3 TGTGCCATCAGGACAGGGGAAAACACTGAAGCTTTCTTT CAIRTGENTEAFF
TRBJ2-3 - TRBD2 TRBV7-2 TGTGCCAGCAGCTTAGACGGGAATTCTAGCGGGAGGTGGCCAGATACGCAGTATTTT CASSLDGNSSGRWPDTQYF
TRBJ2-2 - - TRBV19 TGTGCCAGTAGGACAGAGTTCACCGGGGAGCTGTTTTTT CASRTEFTGELFF
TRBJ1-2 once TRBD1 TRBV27 TGTGCCAGCAGTTTGTTCGCAGGGGACAGGGGAAACTATGGCTACACCTTC CASSLFAGDRGNYGYTF
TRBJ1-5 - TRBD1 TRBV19 TGTGCCAGTAGTCCCTGGACAGGGCTCAATCAGCCCCAGCATTTT CASSPWTGLNQPQHF
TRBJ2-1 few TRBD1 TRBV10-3 TGTGCCATCAGTGCCAGGGGGATCCTGGAGCAGTTCTTC CAISARGILEQFF
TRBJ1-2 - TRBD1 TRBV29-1 TGCAGCGTAGGACAGGAGGATAACTATGGCTACACCTTC CSVGQEDNYGYTF
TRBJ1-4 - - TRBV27 TGTGCCAGCAGTCTCCTCAGGGGCACTAATGAAAAACTGTTTTTT CASSLLRGTNEKLFF
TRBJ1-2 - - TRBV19 TGTGCCAGTAGTACGCAGGGGCACTATGGCTACACCTTC CASSTQGHYGYTF
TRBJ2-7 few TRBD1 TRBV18 TGTGCCAGCCGGTCGGGACAGGAGGAGTACGAGCAGTACTTC CASRSGQEEYEQYF